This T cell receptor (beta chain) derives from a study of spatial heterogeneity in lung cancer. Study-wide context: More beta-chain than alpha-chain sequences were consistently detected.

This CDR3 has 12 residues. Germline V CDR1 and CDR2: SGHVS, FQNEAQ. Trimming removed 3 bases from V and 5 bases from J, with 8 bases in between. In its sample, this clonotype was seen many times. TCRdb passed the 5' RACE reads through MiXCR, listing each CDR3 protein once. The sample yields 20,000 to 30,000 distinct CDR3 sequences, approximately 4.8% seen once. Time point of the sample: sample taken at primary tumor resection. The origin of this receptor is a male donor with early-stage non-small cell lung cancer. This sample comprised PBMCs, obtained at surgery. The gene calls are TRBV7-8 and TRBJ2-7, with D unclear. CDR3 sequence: CASSLKNHEQYF. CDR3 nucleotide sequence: TGTGCCAGCAGCTTGAAAAACCACGAGCAGTACTTC.